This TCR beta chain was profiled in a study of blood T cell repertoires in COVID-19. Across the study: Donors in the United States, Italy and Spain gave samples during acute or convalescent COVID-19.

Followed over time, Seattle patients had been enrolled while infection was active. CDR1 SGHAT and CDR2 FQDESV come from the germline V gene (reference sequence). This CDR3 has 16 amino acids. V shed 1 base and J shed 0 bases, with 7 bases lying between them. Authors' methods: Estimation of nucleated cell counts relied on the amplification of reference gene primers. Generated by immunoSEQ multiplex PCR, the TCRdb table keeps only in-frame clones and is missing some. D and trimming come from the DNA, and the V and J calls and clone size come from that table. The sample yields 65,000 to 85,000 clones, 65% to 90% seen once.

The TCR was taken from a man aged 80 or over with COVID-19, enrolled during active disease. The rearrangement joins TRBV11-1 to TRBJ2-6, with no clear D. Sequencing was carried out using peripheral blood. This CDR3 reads CASSLGQFSGANVLTF. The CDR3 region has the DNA TGTGCCAGCAGCTTAGGGCAGTTCTCTGGGGCCAACGTCCTGACTTTC.